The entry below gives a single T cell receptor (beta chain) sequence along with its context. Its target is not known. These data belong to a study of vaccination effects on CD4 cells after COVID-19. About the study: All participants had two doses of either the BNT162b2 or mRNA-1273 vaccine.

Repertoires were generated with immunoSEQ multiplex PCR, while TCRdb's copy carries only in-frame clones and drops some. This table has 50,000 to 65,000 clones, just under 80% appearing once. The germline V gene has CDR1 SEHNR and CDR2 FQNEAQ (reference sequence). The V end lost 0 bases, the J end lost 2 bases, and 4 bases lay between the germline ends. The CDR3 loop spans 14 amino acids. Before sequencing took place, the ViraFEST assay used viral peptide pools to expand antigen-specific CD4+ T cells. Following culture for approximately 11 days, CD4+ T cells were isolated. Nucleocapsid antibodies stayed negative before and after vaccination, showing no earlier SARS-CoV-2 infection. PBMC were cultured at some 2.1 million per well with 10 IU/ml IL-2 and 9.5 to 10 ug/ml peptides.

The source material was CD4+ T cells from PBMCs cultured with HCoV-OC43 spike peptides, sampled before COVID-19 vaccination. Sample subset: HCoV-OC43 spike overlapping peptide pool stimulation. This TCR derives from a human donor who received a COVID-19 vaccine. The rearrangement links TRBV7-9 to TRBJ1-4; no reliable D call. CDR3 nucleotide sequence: TGTGCCAGCAGCTTAGCGGGGACTAATGAAAAACTGTTTTTT. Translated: CASSLAGTNEKLFF. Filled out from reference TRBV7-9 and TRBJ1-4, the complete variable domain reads DTGVSQNPRHKITKRGQNVTFRCDPISEHNRLYWYRQTLGQGPEFLTYFQNEAQLEKSRLLSDRFSAERPKGSFSTLEIQRTEQGDSAMYLCASSLAGTNEKLFFGSGTQLSVL.